This T cell receptor (beta chain) stems from a study of blood T cell repertoires in COVID-19. Method: immunoSEQ multiplex PCR; TCRdb's copy keeps in-frame clones and lacks some. The table includes roughly 250,000 clones, 88% detected once. Germline CDR1 is SGHDN and CDR2 is FVKESK. This CDR3 is built from 14 residues. V was clipped by 1 base and J by 10 bases, with 16 bases between them. This clone was found once. The rearrangement joins TRBV14 to TRBJ1-1, with D perhaps matching TRBD1 (5 bases). Sequencing was done on a sample of peripheral blood. The receptor was isolated from a man between 60 and 75 years old who had recovered from COVID-19. CDR3 bases: TGTGCCAGCAGCCAAGGTCTCGCAGGGATTGGAGCTTTCTTT. It encodes CASSQGLAGIGAFF.